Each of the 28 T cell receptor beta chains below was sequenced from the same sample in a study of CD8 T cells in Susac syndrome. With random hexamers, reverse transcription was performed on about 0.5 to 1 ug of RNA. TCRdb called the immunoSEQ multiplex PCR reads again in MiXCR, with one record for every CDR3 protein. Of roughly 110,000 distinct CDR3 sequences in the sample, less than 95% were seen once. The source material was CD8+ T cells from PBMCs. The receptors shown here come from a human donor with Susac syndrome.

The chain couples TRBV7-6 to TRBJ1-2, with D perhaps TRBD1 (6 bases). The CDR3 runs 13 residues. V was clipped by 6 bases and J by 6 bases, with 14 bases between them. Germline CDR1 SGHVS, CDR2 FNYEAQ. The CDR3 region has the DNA TGTGCCAGCAGGCCCCAGGGGCTGCATGGCTACACCTTC. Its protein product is CASRPQGLHGYTF.

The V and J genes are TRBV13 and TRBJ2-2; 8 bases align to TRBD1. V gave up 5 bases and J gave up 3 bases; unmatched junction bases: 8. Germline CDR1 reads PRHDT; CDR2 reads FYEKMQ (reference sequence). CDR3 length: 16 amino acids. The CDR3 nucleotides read TGTGCCAGCAGCCCTGGACAGGGAAGTGACACCGGGGAGCTGTTTTTT. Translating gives CASSPGQGSDTGELFF.

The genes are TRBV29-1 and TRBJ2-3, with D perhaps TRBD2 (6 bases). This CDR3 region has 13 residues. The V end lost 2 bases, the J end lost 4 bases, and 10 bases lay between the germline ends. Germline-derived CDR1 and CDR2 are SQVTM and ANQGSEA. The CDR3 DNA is TGCAGCGTTGAAAAGGTAGCGGCAGATACGCAGTATTTT. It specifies CSVEKVAADTQYF.

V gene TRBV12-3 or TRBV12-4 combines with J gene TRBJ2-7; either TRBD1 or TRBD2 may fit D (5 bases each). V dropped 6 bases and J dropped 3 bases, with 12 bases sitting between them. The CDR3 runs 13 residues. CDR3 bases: TGTGCCAGCAGCACCGGGACCTTCTACGAGCAGTACTTC. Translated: CASSTGTFYEQYF.

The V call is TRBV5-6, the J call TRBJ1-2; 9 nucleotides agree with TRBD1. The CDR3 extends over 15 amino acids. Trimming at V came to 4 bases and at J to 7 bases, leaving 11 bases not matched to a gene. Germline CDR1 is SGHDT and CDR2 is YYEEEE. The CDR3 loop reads CASSAAGTGRGGYTF. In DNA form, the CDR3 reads TGTGCCAGCAGCGCCGCCGGGACAGGGAGAGGTGGCTACACCTTC.

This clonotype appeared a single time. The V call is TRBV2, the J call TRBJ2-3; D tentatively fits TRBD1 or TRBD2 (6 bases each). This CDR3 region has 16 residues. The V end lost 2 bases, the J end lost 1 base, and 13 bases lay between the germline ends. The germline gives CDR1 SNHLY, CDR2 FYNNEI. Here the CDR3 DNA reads TGTGCCAGCAGTGAATTTGGAGGGGGTGGCACAGATACGCAGTATTTT. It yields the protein CASSEFGGGGTDTQYF.

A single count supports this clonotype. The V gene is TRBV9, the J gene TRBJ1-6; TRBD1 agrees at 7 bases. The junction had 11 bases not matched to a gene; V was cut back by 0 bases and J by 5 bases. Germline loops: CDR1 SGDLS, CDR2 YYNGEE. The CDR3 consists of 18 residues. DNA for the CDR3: TGTGCCAGCAGCGTAGAGGGACAGCCCCTTGGGCATAATTCACCCCTCCACTTT. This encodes CASSVEGQPLGHNSPLHF. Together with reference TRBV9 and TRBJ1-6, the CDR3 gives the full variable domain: DSGVTQTPKHLITATGQRVTLRCSPRSGDLSVYWYQQSLDQGLQFLIQYYNGEERAKGNILERFSAQQFPDLHSELNLSSLELGDSALYFCASSVEGQPLGHNSPLHFGNGTRLTVT.

CDR3 nucleotides: TGTGCCAGCAGCCCAGGGGGTGAAGCTTTCTTT. Translation: CASSPGGEAFF. The J gene is TRBJ1-1, the V gene TRBV7-9, with 7 bases matching TRBD1. This CDR3 spans 11 amino acids. V gave up 5 bases and J gave up 7 bases; unmatched junction bases: 1. The germline CDR1 and CDR2 sequences are SEHNR and FQNEAQ (reference sequence). The variable domain in full, completed from reference TRBV7-9 and TRBJ1-1, reads DTGVSQNPRHKITKRGQNVTFRCDPISEHNRLYWYRQTLGQGPEFLTYFQNEAQLEKSRLLSDRFSAERPKGSFSTLEIQRTEQGDSAMYLCASSPGGEAFFGQGTRLTVV.

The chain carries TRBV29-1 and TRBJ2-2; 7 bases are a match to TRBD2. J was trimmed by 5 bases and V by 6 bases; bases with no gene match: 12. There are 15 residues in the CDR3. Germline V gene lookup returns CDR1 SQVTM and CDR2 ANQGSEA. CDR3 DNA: TGCAGCGTCCAAGAGGTGGCCGGGGGGACCGGGGAGCTGTTTTTT. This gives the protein CSVQEVAGGTGELFF.

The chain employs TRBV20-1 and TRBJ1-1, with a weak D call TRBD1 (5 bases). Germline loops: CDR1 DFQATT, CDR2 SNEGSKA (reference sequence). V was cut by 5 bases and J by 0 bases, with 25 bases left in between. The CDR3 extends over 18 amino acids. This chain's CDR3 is CSAVDVDGNRNMNTEAFF. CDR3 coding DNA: TGCAGTGCTGTTGATGTTGACGGAAACAGGAACATGAACACTGAAGCTTTCTTT.

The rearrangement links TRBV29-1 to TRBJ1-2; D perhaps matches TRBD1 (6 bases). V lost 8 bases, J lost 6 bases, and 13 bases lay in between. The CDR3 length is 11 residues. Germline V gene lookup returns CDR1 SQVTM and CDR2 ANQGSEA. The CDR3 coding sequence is TGCAGCCCGGAGGGGGGGGATGGCTACACCTTC. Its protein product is CSPEGGDGYTF.

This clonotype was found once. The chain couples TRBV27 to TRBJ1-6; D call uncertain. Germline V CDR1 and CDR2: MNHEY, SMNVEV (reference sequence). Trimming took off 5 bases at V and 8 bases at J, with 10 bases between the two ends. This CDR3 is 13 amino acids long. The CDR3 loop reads CASSISRDSPLHF. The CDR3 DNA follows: TGTGCCAGCAGTATTTCTAGGGATTCACCCCTCCACTTT.

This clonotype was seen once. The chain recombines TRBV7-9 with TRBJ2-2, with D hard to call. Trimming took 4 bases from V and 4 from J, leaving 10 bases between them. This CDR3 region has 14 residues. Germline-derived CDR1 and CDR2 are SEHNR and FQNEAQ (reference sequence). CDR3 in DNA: TGTGCCAGCAGCTCTCCCCAGATCACCGGGGAGCTGTTTTTT. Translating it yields CASSSPQITGELFF.

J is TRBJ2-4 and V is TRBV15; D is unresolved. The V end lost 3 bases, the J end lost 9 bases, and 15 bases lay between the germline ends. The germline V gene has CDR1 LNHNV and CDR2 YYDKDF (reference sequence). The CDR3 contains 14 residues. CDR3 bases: TGTGCCACCAGCAGTGACGTGGGCGACCGCATTCAGTACTTC. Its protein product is CATSSDVGDRIQYF.

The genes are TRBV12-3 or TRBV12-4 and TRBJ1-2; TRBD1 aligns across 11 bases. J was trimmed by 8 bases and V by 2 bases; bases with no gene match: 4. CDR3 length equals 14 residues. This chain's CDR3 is CASSLHGTGGGYTF. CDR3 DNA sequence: TGTGCCAGCAGTTTACACGGGACAGGGGGAGGCTACACCTTC.

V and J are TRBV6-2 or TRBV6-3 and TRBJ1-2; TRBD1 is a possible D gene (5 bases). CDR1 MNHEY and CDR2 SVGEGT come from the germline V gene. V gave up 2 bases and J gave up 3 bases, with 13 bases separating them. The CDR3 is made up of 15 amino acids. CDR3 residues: CASSYASGGDYGYTF. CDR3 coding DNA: TGTGCCAGCAGTTACGCGAGCGGGGGGGACTATGGCTACACCTTC.

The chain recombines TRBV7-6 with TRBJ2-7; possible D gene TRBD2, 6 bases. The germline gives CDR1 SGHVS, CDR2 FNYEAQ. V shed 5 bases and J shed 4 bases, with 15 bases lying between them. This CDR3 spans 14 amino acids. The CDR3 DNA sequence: TGTGCCAGCAGCCAGGACGTGGAGGGGTACGAGCAGTACTTC. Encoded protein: CASSQDVEGYEQYF.

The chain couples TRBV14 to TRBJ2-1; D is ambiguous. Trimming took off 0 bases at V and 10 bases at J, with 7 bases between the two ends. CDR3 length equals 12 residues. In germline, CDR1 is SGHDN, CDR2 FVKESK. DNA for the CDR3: TGTGCCAGCAGCCAAGATAACTTCGAGCAGTTCTTC. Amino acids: CASSQDNFEQFF.

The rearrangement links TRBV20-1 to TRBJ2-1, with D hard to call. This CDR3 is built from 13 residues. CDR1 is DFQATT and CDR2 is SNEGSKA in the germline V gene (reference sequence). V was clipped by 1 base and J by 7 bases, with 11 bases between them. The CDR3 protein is CSARVPTLNEQFF. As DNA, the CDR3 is TGCAGTGCTAGAGTGCCCACTTTGAATGAGCAGTTCTTC.

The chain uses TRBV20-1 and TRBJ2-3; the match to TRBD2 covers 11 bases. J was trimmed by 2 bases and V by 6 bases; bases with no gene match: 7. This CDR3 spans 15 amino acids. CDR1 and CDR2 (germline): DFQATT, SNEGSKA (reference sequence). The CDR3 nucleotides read TGCAGTGCCCCTCGACTAGCGGGGAACACAGATACGCAGTATTTT. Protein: CSAPRLAGNTDTQYF.

The CDR3 loop is CASSFNNEQFF. CDR3 sequence (DNA): TGTGCCAGCTCCTTTAACAATGAGCAGTTCTTC. The chain carries TRBV7-6 and TRBJ2-1; D is unresolved. V lost 8 bases, J lost 5 bases, and 7 bases lay in between. The CDR3 extends over 11 amino acids. Germline CDR1 is SGHVS and CDR2 is FNYEAQ. Using reference TRBV7-6 and TRBJ2-1 for the parts outside the CDR3, the full variable domain is GAGVSQSPRYKVTKRGQDVALRCDPISGHVSLYWYRQALGQGPEFLTYFNYEAQQDKSGLPNDRFSAERPEGSISTLTIQRTEQRDSAMYRCASSFNNEQFFGPGTRLTVL.

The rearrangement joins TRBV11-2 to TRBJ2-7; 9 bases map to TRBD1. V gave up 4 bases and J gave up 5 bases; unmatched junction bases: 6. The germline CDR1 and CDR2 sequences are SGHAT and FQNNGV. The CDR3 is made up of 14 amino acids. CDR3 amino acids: CASSSGTGSHEQYF. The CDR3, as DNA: TGTGCCAGCAGCTCCGGGACAGGGTCGCACGAGCAGTACTTC.

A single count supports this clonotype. CDR3: CASSQGTGGTDTQYF. CDR3 sequence (DNA): TGCGCCAGCAGCCAAGGGACAGGGGGCACAGATACGCAGTATTTT. The chain employs TRBV4-3 and TRBJ2-3, with 9 bases that match TRBD1. Germline V CDR1 and CDR2: LGHNA, YSLEER. V shed 1 base and J 1 base; nucleotides not matched to a gene: 0. CDR3 length: 15 residues.

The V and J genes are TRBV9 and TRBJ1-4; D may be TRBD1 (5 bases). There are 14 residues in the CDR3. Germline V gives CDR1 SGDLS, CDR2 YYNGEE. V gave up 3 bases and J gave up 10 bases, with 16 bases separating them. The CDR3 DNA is TGTGCCAGCAGCGCACCGGGACGGGCGGCAAAACTGTTTTTT. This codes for CASSAPGRAAKLFF.

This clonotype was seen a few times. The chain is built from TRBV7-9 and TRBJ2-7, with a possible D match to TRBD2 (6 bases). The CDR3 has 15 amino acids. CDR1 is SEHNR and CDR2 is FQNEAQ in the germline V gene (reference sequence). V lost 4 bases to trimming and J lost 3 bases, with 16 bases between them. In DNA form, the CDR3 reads TGTGCCAGCAGCTCCGGGACTGGTAACGTCTACGAGCAGTACTTC. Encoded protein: CASSSGTGNVYEQYF.

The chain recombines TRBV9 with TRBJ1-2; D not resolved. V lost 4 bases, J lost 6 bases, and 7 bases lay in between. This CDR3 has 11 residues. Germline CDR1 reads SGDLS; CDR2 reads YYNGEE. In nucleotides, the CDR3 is TGTGCCAGCAGCTCCAGGAATGGCTACACCTTC. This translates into CASSSRNGYTF. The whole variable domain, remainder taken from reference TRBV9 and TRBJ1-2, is DSGVTQTPKHLITATGQRVTLRCSPRSGDLSVYWYQQSLDQGLQFLIQYYNGEERAKGNILERFSAQQFPDLHSELNLSSLELGDSALYFCASSSRNGYTFGSGTRLTVV.

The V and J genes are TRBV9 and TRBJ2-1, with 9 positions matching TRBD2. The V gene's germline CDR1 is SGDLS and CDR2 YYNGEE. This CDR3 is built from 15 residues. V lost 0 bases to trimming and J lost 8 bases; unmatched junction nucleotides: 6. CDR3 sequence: CASSVEGGGAYEQFF. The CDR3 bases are TGTGCCAGCAGCGTAGAGGGCGGGGGGGCCTATGAGCAGTTCTTC.

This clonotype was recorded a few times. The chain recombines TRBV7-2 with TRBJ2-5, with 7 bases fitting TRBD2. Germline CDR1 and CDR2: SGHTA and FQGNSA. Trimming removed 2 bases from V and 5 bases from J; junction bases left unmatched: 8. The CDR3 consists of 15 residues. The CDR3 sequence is CASSLWSRGGETQYF. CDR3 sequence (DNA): TGTGCCAGCAGCTTATGGTCCCGGGGAGGGGAGACCCAGTACTTC.